The rows below give T cell receptor beta chains drawn from one sample of a study of technical replicates of blood from a few donors. The assay was immunoSEQ multiplex PCR, and TCRdb's table has in-frame clones only and misses some. The sample holds tens of thousands of clones, 92% seen once. What was sequenced was T cells isolated from PBMCs. These TCRs come from a human donor in good health. Each CDR3 is given with its conserved first and last residue. A row's size may be missing; if present it is once, few, many or a size class.

size,V,J,CDR3
once,TRBV29-1,TRBJ1-2,CSAPQGADYGYTF
.,TRBV6-5,TRBJ2-7,CASSYGQGAYEQYF
.,TRBV19,TRBJ1-1,CASKYNSEAFF
.,TRBV25-1,TRBJ1-4,CASVTGGEEKLFF
.,TRBV7-2,TRBJ1-5,CASSLDIQRNQPQHF
.,TRBV30,TRBJ1-2,CAWSGDRDGYTF
.,TRBV5-4,TRBJ1-1,CASSFGNTEAFF
.,TRBV7-3,TRBJ1-3,CASSSGMAGNTIYF
.,TRBV4-1,TRBJ2-5,CASSPRGGDRETQYF
.,TRBV2,TRBJ1-5,CASSGGTGVQPQHF
once,TRBV6-5,TRBJ1-2,CASMAGADGYTF
.,TRBV6-5,TRBJ2-1,CASSRGLEIGEQFF
.,TRBV7-2,TRBJ1-5,CASSLTQNSNQPQHF
.,TRBV7-9,TRBJ2-5,CASSLDGQGVRETQYF
.,TRBV6-5,TRBJ1-5,CASSYSMGQNQPQHF
.,TRBV4-3,TRBJ2-1,CASSRTGSSYNEQFF
.,TRBV13,TRBJ2-7,CASSSPPGDEQYF
.,TRBV9,TRBJ1-1,CASSALGATEAFF
once,TRBV2,TRBJ1-5,CASPTGGNQPQHF
.,TRBV19,TRBJ1-1,CASSIQGVTEAFF
.,TRBV25-1,TRBJ2-1,CASSGGVGDRANEQFF
.,TRBV7-9,TRBJ2-1,CAGGLAGSYNEQFF
once,TRBV6-1,TRBJ2-3,CASSLGASADTQYF
once,TRBV7-6,TRBJ1-1,CASSFAANTEAFF
.,TRBV2,TRBJ1-1,CASSALARDTEAFF
few,TRBV7-9,TRBJ1-2,CASSLPVFNYGYTF
.,TRBV5-4,TRBJ1-1,CASRTGGKTEAFF
.,TRBV5-6,TRBJ2-5,CASSLGLAVQETQYF
.,TRBV6-6,TRBJ1-1,CASSDPGEGYTEAFF
.,TRBV19,TRBJ2-3,CASSPGRLAGGPSTDTQYF
.,TRBV7-2,TRBJ1-2,CASSLQGGNYGYTF
.,TRBV7-9,TRBJ2-7,CASSLSTLWRGEQYF
.,TRBV19,TRBJ2-7,CASGKGLSYEQYF
.,TRBV4-3,TRBJ1-2,CASSQDSGAGYGYTF
.,TRBV2,TRBJ1-5,CASSEMVGLEGNQPQHF
.,TRBV5-6,TRBJ1-1,CASSLDRGLGSAFF
.,TRBV9,TRBJ1-5,CASSPGQGGSNQPQHF
.,TRBV20-1,TRBJ2-5,CTILARETQYF
few,TRBV28,TRBJ1-1,CASSPWDSWGNTEAFF
.,TRBV6-5,TRBJ1-2,CASSPRRGIVYTF
few,TRBV9,TRBJ1-1,CASSVDSNTEAFF
.,TRBV7-9,TRBJ1-1,CASSPGTGAFF
.,TRBV5-6,TRBJ1-5,CASSFTQNSNQPQHF
.,TRBV18,TRBJ2-1,CASSPQGYNEQFF
.,TRBV7-7,TRBJ2-5,CASSASGTSVTQYF
.,TRBV13,TRBJ2-1,CASSSLRDSPNNEQFF
.,TRBV5-1,TRBJ2-5,CASSFDRGEGVETQYF
.,TRBV9,TRBJ1-1,CASSLAGGGTEAFF
few,TRBV30,TRBJ1-1,CAWSADRNTEAFF
.,TRBV5-1,TRBJ1-1,CASSLEGGNTEAFF
.,TRBV7-2,TRBJ2-1,CASSTRVYRDEQFF
.,TRBV28,TRBJ1-1,CASSRDREALHTEAFF
.,TRBV7-9,TRBJ1-4,CASSLNTGSEKLFF
once,TRBV19,TRBJ2-2,CASRDLGLSNTGELFF
.,TRBV5-3,TRBJ1-1,CARSGHREGTEAFF